These T cell receptor beta chains were read from a single sample in a study of blood T cell repertoires in COVID-19. TCRdb's copy holds only in-frame clones and misses some; the assay was immunoSEQ multiplex PCR. The sample has 130,000 to 150,000 clones; approximately 81% are singletons. Sequenced: peripheral blood. Receptors were obtained from a human donor with acute or convalescent COVID-19. The donor label of this sample is uncertain. CDR3s include the opening cysteine and the closing phenylalanine or tryptophan. A D gene is named only where the DNA matches it firmly. Size is stated for part of the rows, as once, few or many counts, or as a class when the clone is expanded.

j_call v_call clone_size d_call cdr3_nt cdr3_aa
TRBJ1-4 TRBV10-2 once NA TGCGCCAGCAGTGAGTCGGAAGGGGGACAGTTTTTT CASSESEGGQFF
TRBJ1-6 TRBV7-2 NA TRBD1 TGTGCCAGCAGCCCACCGGGACAGGGGGCCTCACCCCTCCACTTT CASSPPGQGASPLHF
TRBJ1-1 TRBV12-3/TRBV12-4 NA NA TGTGCCAGTGCGGTAGGTCTGAACACTGAAGCTTTCTTT CASAVGLNTEAFF
TRBJ1-2 TRBV5-8 few NA TGTGCCAGCAGCGCCGGGACAAGAAACTATGGCTACACCTTC CASSAGTRNYGYTF
TRBJ2-7 TRBV7-2 NA TRBD1 TGTGCCAGCAGCTTCCATGAGGAGACAGGGGCCTACGAGCAGTACTTC CASSFHEETGAYEQYF
TRBJ1-2 TRBV5-5 NA TRBD1 TGTGCCAGCAGCTTAGGGACAGGGGATTATGGCTACACCTTC CASSLGTGDYGYTF
TRBJ1-5 TRBV7-2 NA NA TGTGCCAGCAGCTCAGACGGGAGCAATCAGCCCCAGCATTTT CASSSDGSNQPQHF
TRBJ1-1 TRBV5-1 NA TRBD1 TGCGCCAGCACAGGGGGCACTGAAGCTTTCTTT CASTGGTEAFF
TRBJ1-4 TRBV10-3 NA NA TGTGCCACCAGGGACATTGATGAAAAACTGTTTTTT CATRDIDEKLFF
TRBJ2-1 TRBV9 NA NA TGTGCCAGCAGCGTAGGGCCTTACAATGAGCAGTTCTTC CASSVGPYNEQFF
TRBJ2-3 TRBV7-2 NA TRBD2 TGTGCCAGCAGCTTAGTCTCGGGACTAGCAAACACAGATACGCAGTATTTT CASSLVSGLANTDTQYF
TRBJ2-1 TRBV7-2 NA NA TGTGCCAGCAGCAGAAGAACGGGTAGCGCAGACTCCTACAATGAGCAGTTCTTC CASSRRTGSADSYNEQFF
TRBJ1-2 TRBV3-1/TRBV3-2 NA TRBD1 TGTGCCAGCAGCCAAGCAGGACAGGGGGTGAGGAGCTATGGCTACACCTTC CASSQAGQGVRSYGYTF
TRBJ2-2 TRBV7-2 few NA TGTGCCAGCAGCTCCGGGACGAACACCGGGGAGCTGTTTTTT CASSSGTNTGELFF
TRBJ1-4 TRBV5-1 NA NA TGCGCCAGCAGCCGGGACATAGCAACTAATGAAAAACTGTTTTTT CASSRDIATNEKLFF
TRBJ1-5 TRBV4-2 few NA TGTGCCAGCAGCCAAGAGGGGGGGCATAGCAATCAGCCCCAGCATTTT CASSQEGGHSNQPQHF
TRBJ2-7 TRBV6-5 NA NA TGTGCCAGCAGTTACGTGAGGGCATTGGTCTACGAGCAGTACTTC CASSYVRALVYEQYF
TRBJ1-6 TRBV6-5 NA TRBD1 TGTGCCAGCAGCGCCCGACAGGGTACGGGAACACCCCTCCACTTT CASSARQGTGTPLHF
TRBJ1-1 TRBV5-6 NA NA TGTGCCAGCAGCCGTAGGACAGAAAGGAACACTGAAGCTTTCTTT CASSRRTERNTEAFF
TRBJ1-5 TRBV6-1 NA TRBD1 TGTGCCAGCAGTGGGACAGGGGGCGTTGGCAATCAGCCCCAGCATTTT CASSGTGGVGNQPQHF
TRBJ1-6 TRBV18 NA NA TGTGCCAGCTCACCATCCGACACCCGTTTAGGCTATAATTCACCCCTCCACTTT CASSPSDTRLGYNSPLHF
TRBJ1-1 TRBV6-5 once TRBD1 TGTGCCAGCAGTTCGAACAGGGGGCTTCGAGCTTTCTTT CASSSNRGLRAFF
TRBJ2-5 TRBV6-5 NA NA TGTGCCAGCGGGCGGGCAGGAGAGACCCAGTACTTC CASGRAGETQYF
TRBJ2-4 TRBV27 NA NA TGTGCCAGCCAGGGACTAGCCAAAAACATTCAGTACTTC CASQGLAKNIQYF
TRBJ2-6 TRBV19 NA NA TGTGCCAGTCTTCACGCGAGCTCTGGGGCCAACGTCCTGACTTTC CASLHASSGANVLTF
TRBJ1-2 TRBV2 NA TRBD1 TGTGCCAGCACCCAGGACAGGGGAGATGGCTACACCTTC CASTQDRGDGYTF
TRBJ1-2 TRBV5-1 NA NA TGCGCCAGCAGCTTGTCCGGAGACTATGGCTACACCTTC CASSLSGDYGYTF
TRBJ1-2 TRBV6-2/TRBV6-3 NA NA TGTGCCAGCAGTTACTCGGTACTTGGCTACACCTTC CASSYSVLGYTF
TRBJ1-1 TRBV15 few NA TGTGCCACCAGTCCCGGGACACAGAACACTGAAGCTTTCTTT CATSPGTQNTEAFF
TRBJ1-2 TRBV2 NA TRBD1 TGTGCCAGCAGTCCGGGACAGGGGATCGGGGGCTACACCTTC CASSPGQGIGGYTF
TRBJ1-6 TRBV6-4 NA NA TGTGCCAGCAGTGACTTCGGGGAAGGTTCACCCCTCCACTTT CASSDFGEGSPLHF
TRBJ1-6 TRBV7-3 few TRBD1 TGTGCCAGCCAGGGGGCGCGTGGTTCACCCCTCCACTTT CASQGARGSPLHF
TRBJ1-6 TRBV19 NA TRBD1 TGTGCCAGTAGTGTGACAGGGCGGGCCTATAATTCACCCCTCCACTTT CASSVTGRAYNSPLHF